This entry describes one TCR beta chain. Its target is not known. PCR was performed using 60 Vbeta and 13 Jbeta primers. TCRdb keeps only in-frame clones here, not all; method: immunoSEQ multiplex PCR. The sample yields about 120,000 clones, more than 65% seen once. The sample comes from a study of cytomegalovirus exposure and HLA in healthy donors. Whole-study results and caveats: The authors later found most CMV-associated TCR beta chains appeared HLA-restricted.

This CDR3 is built from 14 residues. Trimming shortened V by 4 bases and J by 3 bases, and 9 bases separated the two germline ends. Germline V gives CDR1 SNHLY, CDR2 FYNNEI. V usage is TRBV2 and J usage is TRBJ1-4; unclear D gene. The material sequenced was PBMCs. This clonotype was obtained from a man in his late teens or twenties in good health and CMV-seropositive. The CDR3 spells CASSAGFANEKLFF. DNA of the CDR3: TGTGCCAGCAGTGCCGGGTTTGCTAATGAAAAACTGTTTTTT.